One sample yielded the 19 T cell receptor beta chains listed below, sequenced in a study of blood T cell repertoires in COVID-19 (dated by TCRdb to 2018 to 2020). Library preparation was by the immunoSEQ multiplex PCR assay. Drawn from immuneACCESS, this table holds only the in-frame rearrangements with V and J called that TCRdb kept. Clones are partly lost; checked studies trace under half to an unresolved V gene and leave the rest unexplained. The sample profile shows 70,000 to 85,000 clones; more than 65% of them were found once. The ten biggest clones cover more than 10% of the sample. Sequencing was performed on peripheral blood. These TCRs come from an elderly man with acute or convalescent COVID-19.

The chain recombines TRBV5-1 with TRBJ2-1; TRBD1 matches at 7 bases. CDR1 is SGHRS and CDR2 is YFSETQ in the germline V gene. V dropped 4 bases and J dropped 8; count of bases not matched to a gene: 15. The CDR3 is made up of 16 amino acids. The CDR3 DNA follows: TGCGCCAGCAGCGAGAAGGGGACAGTGGGGTTGGATGAGCAGTTCTTC. This encodes CASSEKGTVGLDEQFF.

The V and J genes are TRBV6-5 and TRBJ1-2, with D unclear. The germline V gene encodes CDR1 MNHEY and CDR2 SVGAGI. Trimming pared 5 bases from V and 8 bases from J, leaving 12 bases between. The CDR3 sequence is 12 residues long. CDR3 sequence reads: CASSLDWSGYTF. In DNA, the CDR3 is TGTGCCAGCAGTCTCGACTGGAGCGGCTACACCTTC.

V is TRBV9 and J is TRBJ1-1; 12 nucleotides align to TRBD1. V lost 3 bases and J lost 9; bases outside the gene matches: 9. The CDR3 totals 15 residues. Germline V lookup: CDR1 SGDLS, CDR2 YYNGEE. This CDR3 reads CASSEEGTGGGKAFF. The CDR3 coding sequence is TGTGCCAGCAGCGAGGAAGGGACAGGGGGCGGCAAAGCTTTCTTT.

The rearrangement links TRBV29-1 to TRBJ2-2, with a possible D match to TRBD1 (6 bases). The CDR3 extends over 14 amino acids. Trimming shortened V by 6 bases and J by 3 bases, and 14 bases separated the two germline ends. Germline loops: CDR1 SQVTM, CDR2 ANQGSEA. The CDR3 DNA is TGCAGCGTAAGAAACCCAGGGGACACCGGGGAGCTGTTTTTT. Encoded protein: CSVRNPGDTGELFF.

The V and J genes are TRBV10-3 and TRBJ1-4; no definite D call. The V and J ends lost 3 bases and 4 bases respectively, with 6 bases between them. This CDR3 has 13 amino acids. Germline lookup yields CDR1 ENHRY and CDR2 SYGVKD. CDR3 protein: CAISERGNEKLFF. DNA for the CDR3: TGTGCCATCAGTGAACGGGGTAATGAAAAACTGTTTTTT.

The rearrangement joins TRBV7-2 to TRBJ1-1, with D possibly matching TRBD1 (5 bases). Germline lookup yields CDR1 SGHTA and CDR2 FQGNSA. The V end was cut by 5 bases, the J end by 0 bases, with 13 bases between. CDR3 length equals 15 residues. The CDR3 loop is CASSTTGTMNTEAFF. DNA for the CDR3: TGTGCCAGCAGCACCACGGGGACTATGAACACTGAAGCTTTCTTT.

The rearrangement uses TRBV5-1 and TRBJ2-1, with no clear D. This CDR3 is 15 amino acids long. Germline V lookup: CDR1 SGHRS, CDR2 YFSETQ. Trimming shortened V by 4 bases and J by 0 bases, and 11 bases separated the two germline ends. The CDR3 reads CASSLDESSYNEQFF. DNA for the CDR3: TGCGCCAGCAGCCTAGACGAGAGCTCCTACAATGAGCAGTTCTTC.

This chain joins TRBV10-3 and TRBJ1-1; TRBD1 matches 9 bases. The germline gives CDR1 ENHRY, CDR2 SYGVKD. This CDR3 has 13 amino acids. Trimming removed 7 bases from V and 2 bases from J; junction bases left unmatched: 2. CDR3 bases: TGTGCCATCAAGGACAGGGGCAACACTGAAGCTTTCTTT. Encoded protein: CAIKDRGNTEAFF.

The V call is TRBV9, the J call TRBJ1-1; the D gene is possibly TRBD1 (5 bases). The ends were cut back, 0 bases at V and 5 bases at J, with 14 bases in the middle. The CDR3 runs to 15 residues. Germline CDR1 is SGDLS and CDR2 is YYNGEE. The CDR3 protein is CASSVDEGADTEAFF. For the CDR3, the DNA is TGTGCCAGCAGCGTAGATGAAGGGGCGGATACTGAAGCTTTCTTT.

The chain links TRBV19 to TRBJ1-2, with D perhaps matching TRBD1 (6 bases). Germline V gene lookup returns CDR1 LNHDA and CDR2 SQIVND (reference sequence). V was pared by 5 bases and J by 0 bases, with 16 bases between. CDR3 length: 16 residues. The CDR3 loop reads CASSPPGQQANYGYTF. The CDR3 DNA follows: TGTGCCAGTAGTCCCCCCGGACAGCAAGCTAACTATGGCTACACCTTC.

The chain recombines TRBV5-4 with TRBJ2-1; 11 bases are a match to TRBD2. The CDR3 has 16 residues. Per germline, CDR1 SGHNT and CDR2 YYREEE (reference sequence). V was clipped by 1 base and J by 5 bases; unmatched bases: 5. CDR3 region: CASSLPGLAADNEQFF. CDR3 sequence (DNA): TGTGCCAGCAGCTTGCCGGGACTAGCGGCTGACAATGAGCAGTTCTTC.

For this clone: The sample holds other DNA sequences that translate to the same CDR3. The chain links TRBV18 to TRBJ1-2; D uncertain. The CDR3 sequence is 13 residues long. Per the germline V gene, CDR1 is KGHSH and CDR2 is LQKENI. The V and J ends lost 4 bases and 0 bases respectively, with 6 bases between them. This CDR3 is CASSLDTNYGYTF. The CDR3 coding sequence is TGTGCCAGCTCACTAGACACTAACTATGGCTACACCTTC.

The CDR3 sequence is CASSLAGLSGSNQPQHF. The CDR3 region has the DNA TGCGCCAGCAGCTTGGCCGGTTTGTCAGGAAGCAATCAGCCCCAGCATTTT. This rearrangement joins TRBV5-1 to TRBJ1-5, with D unresolved. Trimming shortened V by 0 bases and J by 1 base, and 14 bases separated the two germline ends. From germline, CDR1 is SGHRS and CDR2 YFSETQ. The CDR3 is 17 residues long.

The V call is TRBV6-5, the J call TRBJ1-2, with TRBD1 identical over 8 bases. Per the germline V gene, CDR1 is MNHEY and CDR2 is SVGAGI. The CDR3 is 15 residues long. V was pared by 5 bases and J by 3 bases, with 8 bases of the junction left unmatched. The CDR3 DNA reads TGTGCCAGCAGTCCTCCTCAGGGGGCGGACTATGGCTACACCTTC. Translating it yields CASSPPQGADYGYTF.

This chain connects TRBV19 to TRBJ2-3, with TRBD2 as a possible D gene (7 bases). This CDR3 is built from 15 residues. Per the germline V gene, CDR1 is LNHDA and CDR2 is SQIVND (reference sequence). V shed 4 bases and J shed 5 bases, with 16 bases lying between them. The CDR3 nucleotides are TGTGCCAGTAGTACCGGGGGGCTTGACGAAGATACGCAGTATTTT. Translated, it gives CASSTGGLDEDTQYF.

This chain uses TRBV6-1 with TRBJ2-7; TRBD1 matches at 8 bases. The trim removed 2 bases at V and 8 bases at J, leaving 8 bases unmatched. Germline V gene data show CDR1 as MNHNS and CDR2 as SASEGT. The CDR3 spans 14 residues. The CDR3 sequence is CASSETTGDSQQYF. DNA for the CDR3: TGTGCCAGCAGTGAAACGACAGGGGATTCTCAGCAGTACTTC.

The chain couples TRBV19 to TRBJ2-5; 8 bases match TRBD2. Germline trimming cut 1 base from V and 5 bases from J; bases unmatched to any gene: 9. This CDR3 has 16 amino acids. Germline CDR1 is LNHDA and CDR2 is SQIVND (reference sequence). The CDR3 DNA reads as TGTGCCAGTAGTATAGCCCTGACTAGCGCTCTGGAGACCCAGTACTTC. Amino acids: CASSIALTSALETQYF.

The chain employs TRBV5-4 and TRBJ1-2, with D perhaps matching TRBD1 (5 bases). V was clipped by 0 bases and J by 7 bases, with 13 bases between them. The V gene's germline CDR1 is SGHNT and CDR2 YYREEE (reference sequence). CDR3 length equals 14 residues. In DNA, the CDR3 is TGTGCCAGCAGCTTGGTATCGGGGGAAGGTGGCTACACCTTC. This gives the protein CASSLVSGEGGYTF.

The V and J genes are TRBV9 and TRBJ2-7, with TRBD1 matching over 8 bases. There are 13 residues in the CDR3. V lost 5 bases, J lost 4 bases, and 5 bases stayed unmatched. CDR1 SGDLS and CDR2 YYNGEE come from the germline V gene. CDR3 nucleotide sequence: TGTGCCAGCAGTGGACAGGGTGATTACGAGCAGTACTTC. Translated, it gives CASSGQGDYEQYF.